A single sample gave rise to the 9 T cell receptor beta chains below, sequenced in a study of T cell responses to AZD1222 COVID-19 vaccine. Data came from immunoSEQ multiplex PCR; TCRdb stores just in-frame clones and leaves some out. Of more than 25,000 clones in the sample, around nine tenths were seen once. The sequenced sample was peripheral blood, obtained on day 0 of AZD1222 vaccination. Receptors originate from an adult in good health.

The chain has TRBV28 and TRBJ1-6, with a tentative D call TRBD1 (5 bases). CDR1 is MDHEN, CDR2 SYDVKM, per germline. The CDR3 consists of 16 residues. V lost 5 bases and J 3 bases, leaving 14 bases between the germline ends. The CDR3 DNA reads TGTGCCAGCAGTATCCCAGGTGGGGGCTATAATTCACCCCTCCACTTT. Residues: CASSIPGGGYNSPLHF.

The CDR3 DNA reads as TGTGCCAGCAGTTTGCCGGGGGGCAACGAGCAGTACTTC. This translates into CASSLPGGNEQYF. The J gene is TRBJ2-7, the V gene TRBV28; tentative D call: TRBD2 (7 bases). This CDR3 has 13 amino acids. Germline V CDR1 and CDR2: MDHEN, SYDVKM. Trimming took 3 bases from V and 5 from J, leaving 11 bases between them.

In its sample, this clone was seen a few times. V is TRBV12-3 or TRBV12-4 and J is TRBJ2-7; D is unresolved. The CDR3 is made up of 12 amino acids. The germline V and J ends were trimmed by 4 bases and 4 bases, with 8 bases remaining between them. The CDR3 region is CASSSTEYEQYF. CDR3 DNA: TGTGCCAGCAGTTCGACCGAATACGAGCAGTACTTC.

This chain connects TRBV7-9 to TRBJ2-1, with 8 nucleotides matching TRBD2. The CDR3 has 18 amino acids. Germline V lookup: CDR1 SEHNR, CDR2 FQNEAQ (reference sequence). The trim removed 1 base at V and 8 bases at J, leaving 16 bases unmatched. The CDR3 coding sequence is TGTGCCAGCAGCTTAGTCCTTACTAGCGGAACCCCTCTGCATGAGCAGTTCTTC. This gives the protein CASSLVLTSGTPLHEQFF.

This rearrangement joins TRBV7-6 to TRBJ2-7; TRBD2 matches at 13 bases. V shed 5 bases, J shed 3 bases, and the junction held 7 bases outside the gene matches. This CDR3 comprises 16 residues. Per the germline V gene, CDR1 is SGHVS and CDR2 is FNYEAQ. CDR3 DNA: TGTGCCAGCAGCCTCGGACTAGCGGGAGCATTCTACGAGCAGTACTTC. Protein sequence: CASSLGLAGAFYEQYF.

This clone occurred a few times. J is TRBJ1-1 and V is TRBV5-1, with TRBD1 as a possible D gene (5 bases). V was trimmed by 0 bases and J by 4 bases, leaving 16 bases between them. The germline gives CDR1 SGHRS, CDR2 YFSETQ. The CDR3 has 16 residues. CDR3 sequence (DNA): TGCGCCAGCAGCTTGGCGGCAGGGATTGGGCGCACTGAAGCTTTCTTT. Encoded protein: CASSLAAGIGRTEAFF.

The V call is TRBV7-9, the J call TRBJ1-4; D gene uncertain. Trimming cost V 3 bases and J 8 bases, with 10 bases left between them. Germline assignment: CDR1 SEHNR and CDR2 FQNEAQ (reference sequence). The CDR3 spans 13 residues. The CDR3 DNA reads TGTGCCAGCAGCTTCCTAGGAGCGGAAAAACTGTTTTTT. Its protein product is CASSFLGAEKLFF.

The V call is TRBV18, the J call TRBJ2-1, with D possibly TRBD2 on 6 matching bases. This CDR3 contains 11 residues. Per the germline V gene, CDR1 is KGHSH and CDR2 is LQKENI. V lost 6 bases and J 10 bases, leaving 10 bases between the germline ends. The DNA of the CDR3 is TGTGCCAGCTCCGCGGGACTCGAGCAGTTCTTC. Amino acid sequence: CASSAGLEQFF.

This clone was observed a few times. The V gene is TRBV6-2 or TRBV6-3, the J gene TRBJ2-7; TRBD2 matches at 7 bases. The CDR3 covers 16 residues. Looked up from germline, CDR1 is MNHEY and CDR2 is SVGEGT. V trimming: 4 bases; J trimming: 0 bases; junction bases outside the gene matches: 9. The CDR3 is CASSSLLAALSYEQYF. CDR3 coding DNA: TGTGCCAGCAGTTCCCTCCTAGCGGCTCTCTCCTACGAGCAGTACTTC.